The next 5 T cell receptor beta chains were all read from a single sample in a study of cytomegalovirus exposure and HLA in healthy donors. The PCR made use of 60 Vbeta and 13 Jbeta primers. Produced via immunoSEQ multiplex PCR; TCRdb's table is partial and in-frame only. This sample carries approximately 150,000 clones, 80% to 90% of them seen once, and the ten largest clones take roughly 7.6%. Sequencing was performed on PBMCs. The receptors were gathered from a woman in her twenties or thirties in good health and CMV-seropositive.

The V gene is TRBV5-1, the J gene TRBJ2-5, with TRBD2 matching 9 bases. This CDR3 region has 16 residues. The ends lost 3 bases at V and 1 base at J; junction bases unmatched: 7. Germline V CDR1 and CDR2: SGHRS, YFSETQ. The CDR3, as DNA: TGCGCCAGCAGCTCCGCGGCGGGGGGGCGCCAAGAGACCCAGTACTTC. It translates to CASSSAAGGRQETQYF.

The CDR3 DNA reads as TGTGCCTGGGATTACCAGGGCAATCAGCCCCAGCATTTT. Translation gives CAWDYQGNQPQHF. V and J are TRBV30 and TRBJ1-5, with D unclear. The CDR3 has 13 amino acids. CDR1 GTSNPN and CDR2 SVGIG come from the germline V gene (reference sequence). Trimming pared 5 bases from V and 2 bases from J, leaving 10 bases between.

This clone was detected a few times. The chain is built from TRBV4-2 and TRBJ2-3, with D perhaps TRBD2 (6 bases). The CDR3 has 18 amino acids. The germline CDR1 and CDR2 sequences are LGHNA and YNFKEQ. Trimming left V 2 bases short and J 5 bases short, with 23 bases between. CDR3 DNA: TGTGCCAGCAGCCAACGGATCGGGCGGGGTCGATGGAAAGATACGCAGTATTTT. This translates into CASSQRIGRGRWKDTQYF.

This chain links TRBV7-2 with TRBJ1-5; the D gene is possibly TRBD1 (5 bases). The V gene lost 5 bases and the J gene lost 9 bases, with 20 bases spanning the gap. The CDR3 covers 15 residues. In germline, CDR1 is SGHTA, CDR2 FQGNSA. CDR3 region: CASSPDSRVERPQHF. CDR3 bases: TGTGCCAGCAGCCCCGATTCCAGGGTGGAAAGGCCCCAGCATTTT.

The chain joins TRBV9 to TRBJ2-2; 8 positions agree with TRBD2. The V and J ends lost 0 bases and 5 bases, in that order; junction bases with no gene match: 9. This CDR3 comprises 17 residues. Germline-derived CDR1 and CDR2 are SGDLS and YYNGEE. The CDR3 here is CASSVDQAGVNTGELFF. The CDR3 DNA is TGTGCCAGCAGCGTAGATCAAGCGGGGGTCAATACCGGGGAGCTGTTTTTT.